This TCR beta chain came from a study of OX40 agonist ivuxolimab in advanced cancers. The germline gives CDR1 SGDLS, CDR2 YYNGEE. The CDR3 is 16 amino acids. Trimming pared 4 bases from V and 0 bases from J, leaving 15 bases between. A word on this clone: Its antigen is unidentified.

General study results and limits: Not determined was the antigen specificity of the expanded peripheral T cells. At 0.1 to 3.0 mg/kg, CD4+ and CD8+ blood T cells expanded clonally by week 6. Expanded clones tended on average to be more numerous among CD8+ T cells than CD4+. Partial responders treated at 0.1-3.0 mg/kg exhibited clonal expansion among the lowest measured.

Using immunoSEQ multiplex PCR, the repertoire was profiled, and TCRdb retains in-frame clones only, with some absent. Of about 82,000 clones listed, 91% are singletons. The sample here was CD4+ or CD8+ T cells sorted from blood, taken in a trial of the OX40 agonist ivuxolimab. The TCR was taken from an adult with an advanced solid tumor such as melanoma, head and neck, liver or kidney cancer. This chain connects TRBV9 to TRBJ2-3; D ambiguous. Here the CDR3 reads CASSPRSRPSTDTQYF. CDR3 coding DNA: TGTGCCAGCAGCCCCCGGTCAAGGCCTAGCACAGATACGCAGTATTTT.